A selection of T cell receptor beta chains follows, all from one sample in a study of OX40 agonist ivuxolimab in advanced cancers. Some clones are missing from TCRdb's copy, which holds only in-frame ones; the method was immunoSEQ multiplex PCR. Counted here are 20,000 to 30,000 clones, 85% to 90% occurring once; the ten biggest clones make up around a fifth. The source was CD4+ or CD8+ T cells sorted from blood, collected in a trial of the OX40 agonist ivuxolimab. The source of these receptors is an adult with an advanced solid tumor such as melanoma, head and neck, liver or kidney cancer. Each CDR3 is given without its conserved first and last residue.

J gene,V gene,CDR3 protein
TRBJ2-1,TRBV28,ASSPRLAHEQF
TRBJ2-1,TRBV19,ASSISGRAGEQF
TRBJ2-1,TRBV9,ASSVAGGLNEQF
TRBJ2-1,TRBV7-8,ASSSGTSGKDYNEQF
TRBJ2-3,TRBV2,ASSEVNTYTDTQY
TRBJ2-1,TRBV19,ASNFGGEYNEQF
TRBJ2-5,TRBV5-4,ASSPRTGMAQETQY
TRBJ2-1,TRBV9,ASSVGTEYNEQF
TRBJ2-5,TRBV5-4,ASSLVGQGEETQY
TRBJ2-1,TRBV9,ASSAGSGGEQF
TRBJ1-2,TRBV7-2,ASSLAGQNYGYT
TRBJ1-1,TRBV11-1,ASSLDFRYTEAF
TRBJ2-5,TRBV18,ASSPGASGNGETQY
TRBJ2-1,TRBV9,ASAIGGVSNEQF
TRBJ2-7,TRBV5-1,ASSTPQGYEQY
TRBJ1-2,TRBV19,ASSIDGIYYGYT
TRBJ2-1,TRBV6-4,ASSDSQLGESSYNEQF
TRBJ2-1,TRBV27,ASSRDNSYNEQF
TRBJ2-3,TRBV7-6,ASSLEPGLAGGQVDTQY
TRBJ1-1,TRBV13,ASGRGGTEAF
TRBJ2-2,TRBV5-1,ASSGFDGPNTGELF
TRBJ2-3,TRBV27,ASSLFGAGTNTDTQY
TRBJ2-1,TRBV15,ATSRERGLNNEQF
TRBJ2-1,TRBV19,ASSILAGPGEQF
TRBJ2-3,TRBV11-1,ASSLALDTQY
TRBJ1-1,TRBV28,ASSPQGTEAF
TRBJ2-7,TRBV2,ASTVSDSYEQY
TRBJ2-7,TRBV6-1,ASMTGAYEQY
TRBJ2-3,TRBV27,ASSGAGGRTDTQY
TRBJ2-7,TRBV19,ASSTSPGGSYEQY
TRBJ1-1,TRBV19,ASSIEGMNTEAF
TRBJ1-1,TRBV5-1,ASRLANTEAF
TRBJ2-3,TRBV4-1,ASSGGAGVDTQY
NA,TRBV29-1,SVVTETYEQY
TRBJ2-7,TRBV5-4,ASSLGGLAGGQH
TRBJ2-5,TRBV7-8,ASSLARQGWETQY